Here is one T cell receptor beta chain with its context. Its antigen is currently unknown. This record belongs to a study of T cell responses to AZD1222 COVID-19 vaccine. Study results and limitations: Donors were mostly white British, more females; clonal diversity possibly underestimated. Spike-specific TCR breadth rose after two AZD1222 doses, and depth rose as well. Per reports, nearly half of all spike-specific TCRs target regions that are unmutated in variants.

V shed 7 bases and J 2 bases; nucleotides not matched to a gene: 4. This CDR3 comprises 15 residues. CDR1 ENHRY and CDR2 SYGVKD come from the germline V gene. The method was immunoSEQ multiplex PCR; TCRdb's version includes in-frame clones alone and lacks a portion of them. The sample has 120,000 to 150,000 clones, 88% seen once. The rearrangement joins TRBV10-3 to TRBJ1-3; 11 bases agree with TRBD1. This clonotype was obtained from an adult in good health. The sample here was peripheral blood, taken on day 0 of AZD1222 vaccination. The CDR3 is CAIKGTGGTGNTIYF. The CDR3 coding sequence is TGTGCCATCAAGGGGACAGGGGGAACTGGAAACACCATATATTTT.